Listed here are 20 T cell receptor beta chains from one sample, sequenced in a study of PD-1 blockade in classical Hodgkin lymphoma. Time point denoted: newly diagnosed, previously untreated cHL patient sample. Sequenced by immunoSEQ multiplex PCR; TCRdb stores in-frame clones only, minus some. This table has about 25,000 clones, 94% appearing once. The sample consisted of peripheral blood mononuclear cells (PBMCs). The source is a human donor with classical Hodgkin lymphoma.

A single count supports this clone. The chain carries TRBV5-4 and TRBJ2-5; 11 nucleotides line up with TRBD2. CDR1 is SGHNT and CDR2 is YYREEE in the germline V gene (reference sequence). The CDR3 length is 18 residues. The J segment lost 4 bases and the V segment lost 0 bases, leaving 11 bases of the junction unmatched. CDR3 sequence: CASSLGPKLAGAAETQYF. CDR3 sequence (DNA): TGTGCCAGCAGCTTGGGCCCTAAACTAGCGGGAGCAGCAGAGACCCAGTACTTC.

The chain employs TRBV6-6 and TRBJ1-1; tentative D call: TRBD1 (6 bases). The CDR3 is made up of 15 amino acids. Germline V gives CDR1 MNHNY, CDR2 SVGAGI (reference sequence). V was trimmed by 7 bases and J by 5 bases, leaving 20 bases between them. CDR3 sequence: CASTDSRGAWTEAFF. The CDR3 DNA follows: TGTGCCAGCACCGACTCTAGGGGGGCTTGGACTGAAGCTTTCTTT.

This clone occurred once. The chain employs TRBV2 and TRBJ1-4, with a possible D match to TRBD1 (6 bases). This CDR3 comprises 17 residues. V shed 4 bases and J shed 6 bases, with 21 bases lying between them. CDR1 SNHLY and CDR2 FYNNEI come from the germline V gene. CDR3 nucleotide sequence: TGTGCCAGCAGTGCTGGCCCTGGGGGGGCAGGGGATGAAAAACTGTTTTTT. This gives the protein CASSAGPGGAGDEKLFF.

The chain uses TRBV29-1 and TRBJ2-7; TRBD2 aligns across 10 bases. The CDR3 contains 14 residues. V shed 6 bases and J 2 bases; nucleotides not matched to a gene: 7. Looked up from germline, CDR1 is SQVTM and CDR2 is ANQGSEA. CDR3 region: CSVLLAGGTYEQYF. Here the CDR3 DNA reads TGCAGCGTCCTGTTAGCGGGAGGCACCTACGAGCAGTACTTC.

J is TRBJ2-1 and V is TRBV29-1; D unclear. The CDR3 has 11 residues. The V gene's germline CDR1 is SQVTM and CDR2 ANQGSEA. V was shortened by 2 bases and J by 11 bases, with 10 bases between the two germline ends. CDR3 nucleotide sequence: TGCAGCGTTGAACCCCAGTCCCAGCAGTTCTTC. Translated: CSVEPQSQQFF.

The rearrangement joins TRBV5-5 to TRBJ2-7; TRBD2 is a possible D gene (6 bases). V was shortened by 2 bases and J by 3 bases, with 15 bases between the two germline ends. Germline loops: CDR1 SGHKS, CDR2 YYEKEE (reference sequence). CDR3 size: 15 residues. CDR3 nucleotides: TGTGCCAGCAGCTTTTTCGGGACTGGAGACTACGAGCAGTACTTC. Translating it yields CASSFFGTGDYEQYF.

The chain has TRBV10-1 and TRBJ2-1; TRBD2 matches at 10 bases. Germline V gene data show CDR1 as WNHNN and CDR2 as SYGVQD (reference sequence). V was pared by 4 bases and J by 7 bases, with 10 bases of the junction left unmatched. The CDR3 is made up of 16 amino acids. The CDR3 is CASSARSGAGGNEQFF. CDR3 sequence (DNA): TGCGCCAGCAGTGCGCGGTCTGGAGCGGGAGGGAATGAGCAGTTCTTC.

The rearrangement uses TRBV6-6 and TRBJ2-2; D might be TRBD1 or TRBD2, each matching 5 bases. V was cut by 6 bases and J by 7 bases, with 18 bases left in between. This CDR3 region has 15 residues. Germline CDR1 MNHNY, CDR2 SVGAGI (reference sequence). The CDR3 sequence: CASSPTVRVVGELFF. The CDR3 DNA sequence: TGTGCCAGCAGCCCGACAGTGAGGGTGGTCGGGGAGCTGTTTTTT.

The chain recombines TRBV2 with TRBJ1-6; 10 nucleotides match TRBD1. Germline CDR1 and CDR2: SNHLY and FYNNEI. CDR3 size: 14 residues. V gave up 5 bases and J gave up 7 bases; unmatched junction bases: 2. Written as DNA, the CDR3 is TGTGCCAGCAGTCCGGGACAGGGGAATTCACCCCTCCACTTT. It is translated as CASSPGQGNSPLHF.

This chain uses TRBV6-5 with TRBJ2-1; D is perhaps TRBD1 (5 bases). Trimming cost V 2 bases and J 7 bases, with 12 bases left between them. The CDR3 spans 14 residues. The germline V gene encodes CDR1 MNHEY and CDR2 SVGAGI. CDR3 in DNA: TGTGCCAGCAGTTACGCGTACCAGGGAAATGAGCAGTTCTTC. This gives the protein CASSYAYQGNEQFF.

The chain recombines TRBV28 with TRBJ2-5; D is perhaps TRBD2 (5 bases). The germline V and J ends were trimmed by 6 bases and 2 bases, with 13 bases remaining between them. The germline CDR1 and CDR2 sequences are MDHEN and SYDVKM. The CDR3 runs to 14 residues. In DNA form, the CDR3 reads TGTGCCAGCAGCCCCCGCGGGCGACAAGAGACCCAGTACTTC. It translates to CASSPRGRQETQYF.

The chain has TRBV4-3 and TRBJ2-7, with 9 bases that match TRBD1. Germline trimming cut 3 bases from V and 2 bases from J; bases unmatched to any gene: 5. CDR3 length equals 15 residues. Germline assignment: CDR1 LGHNA and CDR2 YSLEER. The CDR3 DNA reads as TGCGCCAGCAGCCACGTCGGGACAGGGACCTACGAGCAGTACTTC. As protein: CASSHVGTGTYEQYF.

The chain combines TRBV29-1 with TRBJ2-5; D remains ambiguous. Germline loops: CDR1 SQVTM, CDR2 ANQGSEA. The CDR3 contains 12 residues. Trimming shortened V by 7 bases and J by 5 bases, and 14 bases separated the two germline ends. Written as DNA, the CDR3 is TGCAGCGCCGCCCTCGGGCAGGAGACCCAGTACTTC. It is translated as CSAALGQETQYF.

The chain is built from TRBV28 and TRBJ1-1; D remains unclear. This CDR3 contains 14 residues. V lost 2 bases to trimming and J lost 0 bases, with 7 bases between them. Germline-derived CDR1 and CDR2 are MDHEN and SYDVKM. The CDR3 nucleotides read TGTGCCAGCAGTTTAGGGCAGGTGAACACTGAAGCTTTCTTT. Protein sequence: CASSLGQVNTEAFF.

V gene TRBV7-2 combines with J gene TRBJ2-6; D unresolved. V shed 2 bases and J shed 1 base, with 6 bases lying between them. This CDR3 is built from 15 residues. Germline V gene data show CDR1 as SGHTA and CDR2 as FQGNSA. The DNA for the CDR3 is TGTGCCAGCAGCTTACAGGAGTCTGGGGCCAACGTCCTGACTTTC. Its protein is CASSLQESGANVLTF.

The V call is TRBV5-4, the J call TRBJ2-1; 7 nucleotides agree with TRBD2. The CDR3 loop spans 15 amino acids. CDR1 is SGHNT, CDR2 YYREEE, per germline (reference sequence). J lost 0 bases, V lost 7 bases, and 7 bases had no gene match. CDR3 amino acids: CASGGDKSSYNEQFF. The CDR3, as DNA: TGTGCCAGCGGGGGGGATAAAAGCTCCTACAATGAGCAGTTCTTC.

In this sample, this clone is medium-sized. V gene TRBV7-9 combines with J gene TRBJ2-7; no definite D call. The CDR3 runs 13 residues. The V gene lost 3 bases and the J gene lost 3 bases, with 9 bases spanning the gap. Germline CDR1 reads SEHNR; CDR2 reads FQNEAQ (reference sequence). DNA of the CDR3: TGTGCCAGCAGCTTGGACCCCCACTACGAGCAGTACTTC. Residues: CASSLDPHYEQYF.

The rearrangement links TRBV7-6 to TRBJ1-3, with TRBD1 matching over 8 bases. Germline V gene data show CDR1 as SGHVS and CDR2 as FNYEAQ. V was clipped by 0 bases and J by 9 bases; unmatched bases: 4. The CDR3 has 14 amino acids. CDR3 nucleotide sequence: TGTGCCAGCAGCTTAGCCGGACAGGGTAGCACCATATATTTT. It translates to CASSLAGQGSTIYF.

The chain couples TRBV7-2 to TRBJ2-3; a possible D gene is TRBD2 (6 bases). This CDR3 contains 13 residues. Germline V gene sequence: CDR1 SGHTA, CDR2 FQGNSA. Trimming took 1 base from V and 4 from J, leaving 6 bases between them. In DNA, the CDR3 is TGTGCCAGCAGCTTAGGGGGGGCAGATACGCAGTATTTT. This codes for CASSLGGADTQYF. The full variable domain, in which reference TRBV7-2 and TRBJ2-3 provide the parts outside the CDR3, is GAGVSQSPSNKVTEKGKDVELRCDPISGHTALYWYRQSLGQGLEFLIYFQGNSAPDKSGLPSDRFSAERTGGSVSTLTIQRTQQEDSAVYLCASSLGGADTQYFGPGTRLTVL.

The chain carries TRBV2 and TRBJ2-7; TRBD2 aligns across 7 bases. The CDR3 has 15 residues. After removal of 4 bases from V and 0 bases from J, the junction contained 6 bases not matched to a gene. The V gene's germline CDR1 is SNHLY and CDR2 FYNNEI. The CDR3 region has the DNA TGTGCCAGCAGTGGAGGGACTACTTACTCCTACGAGCAGTACTTC. Translation gives CASSGGTTYSYEQYF.